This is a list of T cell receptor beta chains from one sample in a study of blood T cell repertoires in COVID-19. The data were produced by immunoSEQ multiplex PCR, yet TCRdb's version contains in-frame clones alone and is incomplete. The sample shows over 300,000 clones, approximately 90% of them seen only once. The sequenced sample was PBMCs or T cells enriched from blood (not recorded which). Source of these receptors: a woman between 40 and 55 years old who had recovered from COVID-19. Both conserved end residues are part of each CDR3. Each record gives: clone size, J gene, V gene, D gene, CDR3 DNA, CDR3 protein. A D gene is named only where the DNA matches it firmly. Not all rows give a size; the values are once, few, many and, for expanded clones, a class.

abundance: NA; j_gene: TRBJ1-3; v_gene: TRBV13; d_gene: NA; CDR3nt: TGTGCCAGCAGCTTTAGGAGCTCTGGAAACACCATATATTTT; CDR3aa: CASSFRSSGNTIYF
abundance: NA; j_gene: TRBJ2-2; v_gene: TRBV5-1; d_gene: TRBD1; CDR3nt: TGCGCCAGCAGGGGACAGGGGGCGAACACCGGGGAGCTGTTTTTT; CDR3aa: CASRGQGANTGELFF
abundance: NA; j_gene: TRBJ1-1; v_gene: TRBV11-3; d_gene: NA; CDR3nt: TGTGCCAGCAGCTTAGATCCGGGGGGAGCTTTCTTT; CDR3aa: CASSLDPGGAFF
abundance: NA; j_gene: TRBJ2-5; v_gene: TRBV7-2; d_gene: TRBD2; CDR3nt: TGTGCCAGCAGCTTACAGCGGGGGGGGGAGACCCAGTACTTC; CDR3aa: CASSLQRGGETQYF
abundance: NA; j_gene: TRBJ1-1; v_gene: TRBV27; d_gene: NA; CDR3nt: TGTGCCAGCAGTTTAGTATCCGCTAGCACTGAAGCTTTCTTT; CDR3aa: CASSLVSASTEAFF
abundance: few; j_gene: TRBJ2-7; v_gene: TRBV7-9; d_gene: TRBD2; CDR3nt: TGTGCCAGCAGCTTAGCTGAACGGGGGGGCCGCTACGAGCAGTACTTC; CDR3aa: CASSLAERGGRYEQYF
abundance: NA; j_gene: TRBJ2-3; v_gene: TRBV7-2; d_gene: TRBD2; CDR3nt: TGTGCCAGCAGCTCCCCGGGGACTAGCGGGAGGGCAAACGCAGATACGCAGTATTTT; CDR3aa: CASSSPGTSGRANADTQYF
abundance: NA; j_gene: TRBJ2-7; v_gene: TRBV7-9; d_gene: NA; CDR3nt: TGTGCCAGCAGCCCAGGGGTGGCTCCCTACGAGCAGTACTTC; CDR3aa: CASSPGVAPYEQYF
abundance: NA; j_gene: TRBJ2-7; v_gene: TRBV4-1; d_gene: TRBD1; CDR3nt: TGCGCCAGCAGCCAAGAACAGGGGGCGTACGAGCAGTACTTC; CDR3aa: CASSQEQGAYEQYF
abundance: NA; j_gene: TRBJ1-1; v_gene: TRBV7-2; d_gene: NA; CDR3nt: TGTGCCAGCAGCTTAGGAGGGTACCAGAACACTGAAGCTTTCTTT; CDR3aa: CASSLGGYQNTEAFF
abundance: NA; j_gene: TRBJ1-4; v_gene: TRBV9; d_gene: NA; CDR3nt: TGTGCCAGCGGACAGAATGAAAAACTGTTTTTT; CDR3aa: CASGQNEKLFF
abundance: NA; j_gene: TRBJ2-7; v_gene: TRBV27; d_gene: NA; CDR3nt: TGTGCCAGCAGTTTCTCCGAGACAGCAAACTACGAGCAGTACTTC; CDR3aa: CASSFSETANYEQYF
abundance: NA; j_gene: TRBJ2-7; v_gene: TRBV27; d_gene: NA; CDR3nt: TGTGCCAGCAGTTTAAACCCTCCTTGGAGCTCCTACGAGCAGTACTTC; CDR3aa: CASSLNPPWSSYEQYF
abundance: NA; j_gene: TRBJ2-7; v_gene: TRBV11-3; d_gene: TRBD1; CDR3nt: TGTGCCAGCAGCGCAGGGGGAATCAACGAGCAGTACTTC; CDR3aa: CASSAGGINEQYF
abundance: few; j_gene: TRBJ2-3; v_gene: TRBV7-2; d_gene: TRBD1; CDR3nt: TGTGCCAGCAGCAAGGGACAGGGGGCCACAGATACGCAGTATTTT; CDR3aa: CASSKGQGATDTQYF
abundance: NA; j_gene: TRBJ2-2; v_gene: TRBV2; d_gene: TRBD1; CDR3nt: TGTGCCAGCAGTGAGGACAGGGGTCGTGGGGAGCTGTTTTTT; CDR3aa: CASSEDRGRGELFF
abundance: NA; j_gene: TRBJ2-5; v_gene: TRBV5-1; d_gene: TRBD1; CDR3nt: TGCGCCAGCAGCTGGACAGGGGGGGAGACCCAGTACTTC; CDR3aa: CASSWTGGETQYF
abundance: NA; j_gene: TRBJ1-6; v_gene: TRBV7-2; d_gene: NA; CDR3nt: TGTGCCAGCAGTTCTATCTCCTCCTATAATTCACCCCTCCACTTT; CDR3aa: CASSSISSYNSPLHF
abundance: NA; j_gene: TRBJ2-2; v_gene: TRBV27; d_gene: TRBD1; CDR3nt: TGTGCCAGCACACAGGGGGTGAACACCGGGGAGCTGTTTTTT; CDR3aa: CASTQGVNTGELFF
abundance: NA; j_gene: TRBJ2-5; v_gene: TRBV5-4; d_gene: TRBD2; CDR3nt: TGTGCCAGCAGCGTTGGGCCTAGCGGGAGTTCCCAAGAGACCCAGTACTTC; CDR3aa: CASSVGPSGSSQETQYF
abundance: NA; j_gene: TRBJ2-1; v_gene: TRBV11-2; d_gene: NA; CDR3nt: TGTGCCAGCAGCACTTCTCAAGCCCACAATGAGCAGTTCTTC; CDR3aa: CASSTSQAHNEQFF
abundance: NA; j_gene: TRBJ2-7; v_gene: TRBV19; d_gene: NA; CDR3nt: TGTGCCAGTAGTAACAGGTGGGAGCAGTACTTC; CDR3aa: CASSNRWEQYF
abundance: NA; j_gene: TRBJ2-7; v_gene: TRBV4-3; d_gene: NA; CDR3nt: TGCGCCAGCAGCCAGGAGACAGGATACTACGAGCAGTACTTC; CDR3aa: CASSQETGYYEQYF
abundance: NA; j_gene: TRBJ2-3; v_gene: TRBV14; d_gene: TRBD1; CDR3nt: TGTGCCAGCAGCCAAGTCACAGGGGGAGGTACAGATACGCAGTATTTT; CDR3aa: CASSQVTGGGTDTQYF
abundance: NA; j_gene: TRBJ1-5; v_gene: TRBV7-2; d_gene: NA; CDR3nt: TGTGCCAGCAGCTTAGTCTCGGGGGACAATCAGCCCCAGCATTTT; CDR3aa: CASSLVSGDNQPQHF
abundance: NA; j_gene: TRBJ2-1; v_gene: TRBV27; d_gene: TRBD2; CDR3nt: TGTGCCAGCAGTTTATCAGTGGTGACTAGCAGCAATGAGCAGTTCTTC; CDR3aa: CASSLSVVTSSNEQFF
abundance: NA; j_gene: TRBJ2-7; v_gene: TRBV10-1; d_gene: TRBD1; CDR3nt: TGCGCCAGCAGTGAGTCGAGTAGGGGGCGTCAGTACTTC; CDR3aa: CASSESSRGRQYF
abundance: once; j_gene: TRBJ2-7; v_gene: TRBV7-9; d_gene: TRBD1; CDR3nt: TGTGCCAGCAGCTTAGACCTCGGACAGGTCGGGGAGCAGTACTTC; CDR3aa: CASSLDLGQVGEQYF
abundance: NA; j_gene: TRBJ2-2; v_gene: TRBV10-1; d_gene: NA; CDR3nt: TGCGCCAGCAGTGATGCGGGCACCGGGGAGCTGTTTTTT; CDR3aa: CASSDAGTGELFF
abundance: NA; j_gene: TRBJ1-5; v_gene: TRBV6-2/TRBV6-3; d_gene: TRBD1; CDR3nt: TGTGCCAGCAGTTACTCGCGCTATGCGGGACAGGGTGACCTCAGGCAGCCCCAGCATTTT; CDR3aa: CASSYSRYAGQGDLRQPQHF
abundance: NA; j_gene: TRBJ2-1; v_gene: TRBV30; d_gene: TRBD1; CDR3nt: TGTGCCTGCTTCATACGGGACAGGGCCTTCAATGAGCAGTTCTTC; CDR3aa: CACFIRDRAFNEQFF
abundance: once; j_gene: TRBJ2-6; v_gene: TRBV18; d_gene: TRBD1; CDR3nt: TGTGCCAGCTCGTCCGACAGGGCGATTGGGGCCAACGTCCTGACTTTC; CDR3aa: CASSSDRAIGANVLTF
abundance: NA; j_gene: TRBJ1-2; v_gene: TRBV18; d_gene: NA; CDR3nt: TGTGCCAGCTCATCCCAACAGGGAGTCCCTAGCGGCTACACCTTC; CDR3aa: CASSSQQGVPSGYTF
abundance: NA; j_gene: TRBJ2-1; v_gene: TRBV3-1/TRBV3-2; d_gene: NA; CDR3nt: TGTGCCAGCAGCCCTAGGAAGCAGGGCAATGAGCAGTTCTTC; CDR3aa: CASSPRKQGNEQFF
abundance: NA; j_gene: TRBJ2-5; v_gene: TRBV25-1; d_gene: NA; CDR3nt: TGTGCCAGCAGTGAATCTTACAGCCAAGAGACCCAGTACTTC; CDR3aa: CASSESYSQETQYF
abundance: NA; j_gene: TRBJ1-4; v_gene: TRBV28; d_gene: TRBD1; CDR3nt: TGTGCCAGCCGGGACAGGGGGCGTGAAAAACTGTTTTTT; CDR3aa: CASRDRGREKLFF
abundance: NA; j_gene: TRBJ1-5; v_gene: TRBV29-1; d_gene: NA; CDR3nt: TGCAGCGTTGAGGAGCAGCAAAATCAGCCCCAGCATTTT; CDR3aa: CSVEEQQNQPQHF
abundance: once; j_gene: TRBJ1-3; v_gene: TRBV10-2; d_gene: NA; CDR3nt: TGCGCCAGCACCCCCCGTGTGGCCCTCTCTGGAAACACCATATATTTT; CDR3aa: CASTPRVALSGNTIYF
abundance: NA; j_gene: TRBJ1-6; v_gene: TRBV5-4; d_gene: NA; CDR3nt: TGTGCCAGCAGCTACGACAGGAATAATTCACCCCTCCACTTT; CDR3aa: CASSYDRNNSPLHF
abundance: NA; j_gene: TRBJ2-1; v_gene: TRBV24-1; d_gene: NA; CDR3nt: TGTGCCACCAGTGATTCCGGGTCCCTAAGGAATGAGCAGTTCTTC; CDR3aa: CATSDSGSLRNEQFF
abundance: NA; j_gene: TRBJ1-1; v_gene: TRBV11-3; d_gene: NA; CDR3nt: TGTGCCAGCAGCTTAAAGGGACAAGGTCTTTCCGGGGTGTATACTGAAGCTTTCTTT; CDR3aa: CASSLKGQGLSGVYTEAFF
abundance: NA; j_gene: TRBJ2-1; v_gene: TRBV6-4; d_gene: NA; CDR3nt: TGTGCCAGCAGTGACTCCAATTTGAATGAGCAGTTCTTC; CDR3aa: CASSDSNLNEQFF
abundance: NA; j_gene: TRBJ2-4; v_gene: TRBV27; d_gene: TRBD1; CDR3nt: TGTGCCAGCAGTGCGCAGACAGGGGCGCACATTCAGTACTTC; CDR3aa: CASSAQTGAHIQYF
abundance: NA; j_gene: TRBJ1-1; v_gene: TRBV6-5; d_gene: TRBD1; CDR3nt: TGTGCCAGCAGAACAGGGGGGGAGCCCTCAGCTTTCTTT; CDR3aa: CASRTGGEPSAFF
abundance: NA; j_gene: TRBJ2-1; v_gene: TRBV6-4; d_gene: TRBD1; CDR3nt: TGTGCCAGCAGTCGGGACAGGGGCGATGAGCAGTTCTTC; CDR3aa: CASSRDRGDEQFF
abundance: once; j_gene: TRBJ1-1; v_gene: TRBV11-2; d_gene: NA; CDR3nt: TGTGCCAGCAGCCCAATTCCCCCTAAATTGAACACTGAAGCTTTCTTT; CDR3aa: CASSPIPPKLNTEAFF
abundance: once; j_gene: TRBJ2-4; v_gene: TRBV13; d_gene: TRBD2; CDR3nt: TGTGCCAGCAGCTTAGGGGCTAGCGGAGCCAAAAACATTCAGTACTTC; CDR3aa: CASSLGASGAKNIQYF
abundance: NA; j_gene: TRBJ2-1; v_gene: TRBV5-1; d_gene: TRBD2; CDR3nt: TGCGCCAGCAGCTTGGGGCCTAGCGGGACTCACAATGAGCAGTTCTTC; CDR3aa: CASSLGPSGTHNEQFF
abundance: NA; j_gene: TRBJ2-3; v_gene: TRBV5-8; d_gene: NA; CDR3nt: TGTGCCAGCAGCTTGACCGCAGGCGAAACAGATACGCAGTATTTT; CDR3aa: CASSLTAGETDTQYF
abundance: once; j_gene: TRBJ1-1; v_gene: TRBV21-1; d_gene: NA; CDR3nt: TGTGCCAGCAGCAGGGAGGGGGACACTGAAGCTTTCTTT; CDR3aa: CASSREGDTEAFF
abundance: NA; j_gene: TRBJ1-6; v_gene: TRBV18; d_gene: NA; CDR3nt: TGTGCCAGCTCACCAGTCTCGGATTCACCCCTCCACTTT; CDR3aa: CASSPVSDSPLHF
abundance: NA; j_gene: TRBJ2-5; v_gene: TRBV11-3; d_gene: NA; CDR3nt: TGTGCCAGCAGCTTAGGGACCCGGGGCCAAGAGACCCAGTACTTC; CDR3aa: CASSLGTRGQETQYF
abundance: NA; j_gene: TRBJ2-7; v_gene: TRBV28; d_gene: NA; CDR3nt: TGTGCCAGCGAACACCCGGGGTATCCCTACGAGCAGTACTTC; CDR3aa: CASEHPGYPYEQYF
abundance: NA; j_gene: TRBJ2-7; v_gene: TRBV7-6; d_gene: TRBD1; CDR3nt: TGTGCCAGCAGCTACGCGACAGGGAACTACGAGCAGTACTTC; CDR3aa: CASSYATGNYEQYF
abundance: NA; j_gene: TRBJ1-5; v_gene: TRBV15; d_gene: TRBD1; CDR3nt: TGTGCCACCAGCAGACAGGGGGCCGGGCAGCCCCAGCATTTT; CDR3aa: CATSRQGAGQPQHF
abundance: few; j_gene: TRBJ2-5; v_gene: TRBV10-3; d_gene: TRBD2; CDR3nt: TGTGCCATCAGTGAGGGCGGGGGGGCTGAGGAGACCCAGTACTTC; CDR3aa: CAISEGGGAEETQYF
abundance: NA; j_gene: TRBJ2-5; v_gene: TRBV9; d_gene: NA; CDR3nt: TGTGCCAGCAGCGTAGAAAGTAGAGAGACCCAGTACTTC; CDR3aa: CASSVESRETQYF
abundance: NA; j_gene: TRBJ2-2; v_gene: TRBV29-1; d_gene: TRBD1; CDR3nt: TGCAGCGCCCAGGGACAGACTAACACCGGGGAGCTGTTTTTT; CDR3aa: CSAQGQTNTGELFF
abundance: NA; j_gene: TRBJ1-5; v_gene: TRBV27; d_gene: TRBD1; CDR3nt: TGTGCCAGCAGTTTTGGACAGGGTATAGGCGAGCCCCAGCATTTT; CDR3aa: CASSFGQGIGEPQHF